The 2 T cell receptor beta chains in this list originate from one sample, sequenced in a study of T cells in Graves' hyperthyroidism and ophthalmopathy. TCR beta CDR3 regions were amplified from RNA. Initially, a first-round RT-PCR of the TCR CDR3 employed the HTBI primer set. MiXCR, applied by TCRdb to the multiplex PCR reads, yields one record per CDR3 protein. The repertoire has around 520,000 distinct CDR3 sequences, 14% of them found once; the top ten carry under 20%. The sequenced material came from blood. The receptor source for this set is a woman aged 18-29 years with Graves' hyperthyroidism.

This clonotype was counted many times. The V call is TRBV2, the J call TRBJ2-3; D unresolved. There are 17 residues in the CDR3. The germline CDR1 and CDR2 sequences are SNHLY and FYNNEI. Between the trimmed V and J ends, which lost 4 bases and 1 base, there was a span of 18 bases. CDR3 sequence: CASSAARILVGTDTQYF. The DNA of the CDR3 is TGTGCCAGCAGTGCGGCCCGGATTCTAGTAGGCACAGATACGCAGTATTTT.

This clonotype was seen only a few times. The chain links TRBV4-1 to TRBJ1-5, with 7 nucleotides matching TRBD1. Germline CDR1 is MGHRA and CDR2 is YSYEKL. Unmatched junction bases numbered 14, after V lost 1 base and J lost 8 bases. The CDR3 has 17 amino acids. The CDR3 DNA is TGCGCCAGCAGCCAAGGGCTCCCGACAGGGAGAGGCAAGCCCCAGCATTTT. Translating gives CASSQGLPTGRGKPQHF.